This T cell receptor (beta chain) was captured in a study of blood T cell repertoires in COVID-19. The assay was immunoSEQ multiplex PCR, and TCRdb's table has in-frame clones only and misses some. The data hold more than 95,000 clones, with about 86% observed a single time. There are 14 residues in the CDR3. CDR1 is KGHSH and CDR2 is LQKENI in the germline V gene. Trimming removed 4 bases from V and 3 bases from J; junction bases left unmatched: 2. Sequencing was carried out using peripheral blood. The origin of this receptor is a woman aged 55-70 years in a cohort sampled during active or convalescent COVID-19. The V gene is TRBV18, the J gene TRBJ2-5; TRBD1 matches at 10 bases. The CDR3 loop is CASSQTGGEETQYF. In DNA form, the CDR3 reads TGTGCCAGCTCACAGACAGGGGGCGAAGAGACCCAGTACTTC.